This T cell receptor (beta chain) originates from a study of T cell changes during pregnancy in multiple sclerosis (dated by TCRdb to the late 2010s). About the study as a whole: Changes in the T cell repertoire over the course of pregnancy were examined in this study in women with multiple sclerosis.

On this clone: Its antigen is not yet known. Per-base quality was not reported, and no clone a single base away is much larger than it.

The library was built by means of the immunoSEQ multiplex PCR assay. As stored in TCRdb, this immuneACCESS dataset retains in-frame rearrangements with V and J assigned. A fraction of the clones does not appear; measured against another copy, unresolved V genes explain less than half of the discrepancy, and the remainder lacks a known reason. The sample table lists under 150,000 clones, roughly 95% of them with a count of one. Roughly 0.44% of the sample is held by the ten biggest clonotypes. The germline ends are 7 bases apart after V is trimmed by 8 bases and J by 0 bases. CDR1 MDHEN and CDR2 SYDVKM are derived from the germline V gene. The CDR3 runs 13 amino acids, cysteine and phenylalanine included. Kept here is only the CDR3 DNA, which spans 39 bases and is read in frame from base 1.

This TCR was sampled from a female donor with multiple sclerosis, enrolled in a pregnancy study. The specimen comprised peripheral blood, sampled after pregnancy. In this chain, TRBV28 is recombined with TRBJ1-4; the D gene is perhaps TRBD1, on 6 matching bases. The DNA reads as follows: TGTGCCAGCCAGGGGTCAACTAATGAAAAACTGTTTTTT. This translates into CASQGSTNEKLFF.